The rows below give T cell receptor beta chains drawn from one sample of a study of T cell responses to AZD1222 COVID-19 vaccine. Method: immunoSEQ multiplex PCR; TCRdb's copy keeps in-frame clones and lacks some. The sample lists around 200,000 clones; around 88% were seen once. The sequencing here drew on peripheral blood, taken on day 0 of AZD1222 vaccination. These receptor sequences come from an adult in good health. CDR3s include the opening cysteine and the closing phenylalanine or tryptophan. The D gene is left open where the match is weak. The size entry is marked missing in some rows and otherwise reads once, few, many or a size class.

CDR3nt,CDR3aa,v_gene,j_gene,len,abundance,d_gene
TGTGCCAGCAGTTACTCGAGGGGGACTAATCAGCCCCAGCATTTT,CASSYSRGTNQPQHF,TRBV6-5,TRBJ1-5,15,-,-
TGTGCCAGCAGCTTAGGGGGACAGGGGGCCCTCCGCTTTAATGAAAAACTGTTTTTT,CASSLGGQGALRFNEKLFF,TRBV7-2,TRBJ1-4,19,-,TRBD1
TGTGCCAGCAGTATACGACTAGCAGTCCATGAGCAGTTCTTC,CASSIRLAVHEQFF,TRBV5-6,TRBJ2-1,14,-,TRBD2
TGTGCCAGCAGCCACGAAGCACTATACAATGAGCAGTTCTTC,CASSHEALYNEQFF,TRBV3-1/TRBV3-2,TRBJ2-1,14,-,-
TGTGCCAGCAGGGTCCTCAATGAGCAGTTCTTC,CASRVLNEQFF,TRBV12-3/TRBV12-4,TRBJ2-1,11,once,-
TGTGCCAGCAGCTTGACCGACTTTGCAACTAATGAAAAACTGTTTTTT,CASSLTDFATNEKLFF,TRBV5-4,TRBJ1-4,16,-,-
TGCGCCAGCAGCTTGGCGGGTGATGAGCAGTTCTTC,CASSLAGDEQFF,TRBV5-1,TRBJ2-1,12,-,-
TGTGCCAGCAGATGGGGACAGAATTACAATGAGCAGTTCTTC,CASRWGQNYNEQFF,TRBV27,TRBJ2-1,14,-,TRBD1
TGTGCCAGCAGTGTGTCGGGACAGGGGCCCGTGCAGTATTTT,CASSVSGQGPVQYF,TRBV2,TRBJ2-3,14,-,TRBD1
TGTGCCAGCAGTTTCCTCCGGACTACTGAGCAGTTCTTC,CASSFLRTTEQFF,TRBV27,TRBJ2-1,13,-,-
TGTGCCACCAGTGATTTGCGGCTCGCGGGGATTTCCTTCGATGAGCAGTTCTTC,CATSDLRLAGISFDEQFF,TRBV24-1,TRBJ2-1,18,-,-
TGTGCCAGCAGCTCCCCTTCAGGCCCCTCCTACGAGCAGTACTTC,CASSSPSGPSYEQYF,TRBV7-6,TRBJ2-7,15,-,-
TGTGCCAGTAGTATCCCTCTTGGACAGGGGAACACTGAAGCTTTCTTT,CASSIPLGQGNTEAFF,TRBV19,TRBJ1-1,16,-,TRBD1
TGTGCCAGCAGTCCCTCCGAGGGGGGGGTTTCACCCCTCCACTTT,CASSPSEGGVSPLHF,TRBV6-5,TRBJ1-6,15,-,-
TGTGCCAGCAGCCCCACTTTTGGTGAGCAGTACTTC,CASSPTFGEQYF,TRBV6-6,TRBJ2-7,12,-,-
TGTGCCAGCAGCTTAGGTCCTTTGACCGCTAACTATGGCTACACCTTC,CASSLGPLTANYGYTF,TRBV7-9,TRBJ1-2,16,once,-
TGTGCCAGCAGCCAGGGGACAGGGGATAGCAATCAGCCCCAGCATTTT,CASSQGTGDSNQPQHF,TRBV3-1/TRBV3-2,TRBJ1-5,16,-,TRBD1
TGTGCCAGCACTTTGGAGGGTTCGGCCTGGGAGGGCTACACCTTC,CASTLEGSAWEGYTF,TRBV6-5,TRBJ1-2,15,-,-
TGCAGTGCTAGTAAGGTGGGACAGTCAAACACCGGGGAGCTGTTTTTT,CSASKVGQSNTGELFF,TRBV20-1,TRBJ2-2,16,-,TRBD1
TGTGCCAGCAGCGTAGCTTCAGAAGTGAACTATGGCTACACCTTC,CASSVASEVNYGYTF,TRBV9,TRBJ1-2,15,-,-